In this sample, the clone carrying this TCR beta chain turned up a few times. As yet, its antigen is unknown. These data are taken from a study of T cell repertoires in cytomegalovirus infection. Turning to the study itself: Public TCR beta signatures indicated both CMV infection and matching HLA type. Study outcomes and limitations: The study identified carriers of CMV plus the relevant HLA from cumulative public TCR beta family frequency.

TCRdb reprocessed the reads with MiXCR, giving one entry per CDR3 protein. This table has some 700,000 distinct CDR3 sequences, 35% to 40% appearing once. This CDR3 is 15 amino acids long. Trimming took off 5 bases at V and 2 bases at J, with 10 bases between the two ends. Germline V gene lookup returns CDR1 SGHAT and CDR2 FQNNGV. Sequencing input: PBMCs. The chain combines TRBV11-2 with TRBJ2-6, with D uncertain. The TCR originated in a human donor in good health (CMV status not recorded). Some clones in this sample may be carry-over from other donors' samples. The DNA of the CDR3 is TGTGCCAGCAGCCACCCTAGGCCTGGGGCCAACGTCCTGACTTTC. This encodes CASSHPRPGANVLTF.